The 21 T cell receptor beta chains reported below all come from one sample, sequenced in a study of graft-versus-host responses after intestinal transplantation. The repertoire was sequenced with immunoSEQ multiplex PCR; TCRdb's copy has only in-frame clones and lacks some. The table includes 100,000 to 120,000 clones, around 95% detected once. For these receptors, no antigen is known. The input for sequencing was unstimulated CD8+ T cells sorted from spleen or lymph node cells, taken before intestinal transplant. The receptor source for this set is a human donor who received an intestinal transplant.

The chain combines TRBV4-1 with TRBJ1-1; D is ambiguous. CDR3 length equals 13 residues. Looked up from germline, CDR1 is MGHRA and CDR2 is YSYEKL. V lost 0 bases and J 5 bases, leaving 7 bases between the germline ends. CDR3 region: CASSQDRGTEAFF. CDR3 DNA sequence: TGCGCCAGCAGCCAAGATCGTGGAACTGAAGCTTTCTTT.

This clone has a single count. The chain uses TRBV7-9 and TRBJ2-1; D is uncertain. The CDR3 runs 13 residues. V was cut by 9 bases and J by 7 bases, with 16 bases left in between. Germline assignment: CDR1 SEHNR and CDR2 FQNEAQ (reference sequence). In DNA form, the CDR3 reads TGTGCCAGTCTTATGGGTGGGCGGAATGAGCAGTTCTTC. This gives the protein CASLMGGRNEQFF.

The rearrangement joins TRBV7-3 to TRBJ2-5; D is possibly TRBD2 (6 bases). CDR3 length: 15 amino acids. Looked up from germline, CDR1 is SGHTA and CDR2 is FQGTGA. Trimming pared 2 bases from V and 5 bases from J, leaving 15 bases between. The CDR3 coding sequence is TGTGCCAGCAGCTTAGCGGGTACTGGGGGGGAGACCCAGTACTTC. It is translated as CASSLAGTGGETQYF.

The chain couples TRBV5-1 to TRBJ2-7; 8 bases are shared with TRBD1. CDR1 and CDR2 (germline): SGHRS, YFSETQ. This CDR3 region has 15 residues. The junction had 8 bases not matched to a gene; V was cut back by 3 bases and J by 3 bases. CDR3 protein: CASSSRGTGYYEQYF. The CDR3 coding sequence is TGCGCCAGCAGCTCCCGAGGGACAGGATACTACGAGCAGTACTTC.

The chain carries TRBV6-5 and TRBJ1-2; D perhaps matches TRBD1 (5 bases). Between the trimmed V and J ends, which lost 5 bases and 3 bases, there was a span of 19 bases. The CDR3 contains 16 residues. The germline V gene encodes CDR1 MNHEY and CDR2 SVGAGI. The CDR3 DNA reads TGTGCCAGCAGTAACTGGACCTTATTCAGGGACTATGGCTACACCTTC. This encodes CASSNWTLFRDYGYTF.

The chain has TRBV9 and TRBJ2-7; no firm D call. The germline V and J ends were trimmed by 4 bases and 2 bases, with 19 bases remaining between them. CDR1 SGDLS and CDR2 YYNGEE come from the germline V gene. This CDR3 is built from 16 residues. CDR3 bases: TGTGCCAGCAGCCCAACCGGAGATAGCAGAACCTACGAGCAGTACTTC. Translated, it gives CASSPTGDSRTYEQYF.

V gene TRBV7-8 combines with J gene TRBJ1-1, with D tentatively TRBD1 (5 bases). The CDR3 has 12 amino acids. V was pared by 4 bases and J by 7 bases, with 10 bases between. Germline V gene data show CDR1 as SGHVS and CDR2 as FQNEAQ. The CDR3: CASSSWDFEAFF. The CDR3 bases are TGTGCCAGCAGCTCGTGGGACTTTGAAGCTTTCTTT. Full variable domain (rest looked up from reference TRBV7-8 and TRBJ1-1): GAGVSQSPRYKVAKRGQDVALRCDPISGHVSLFWYQQALGQGPEFLTYFQNEAQLDKSGLPSDRFFAERPEGSVSTLKIQRTQQEDSAVYLCASSSWDFEAFFGQGTRLTVV.

In DNA form, the CDR3 reads TGTGCCAGCGCTAGCGGGACAGGAGGGGACAATGAGCAGTTCTTC. Translating it yields CASASGTGGDNEQFF. The gene calls are TRBV28 and TRBJ2-1; D is perhaps TRBD2 (9 bases). Between the trimmed V and J ends, which lost 8 bases and 5 bases, there was a span of 19 bases. Germline V gene lookup returns CDR1 MDHEN and CDR2 SYDVKM. The CDR3 spans 15 residues.

The rearrangement uses TRBV19 and TRBJ1-5; TRBD1 matches at 10 bases. Germline CDR1 and CDR2: LNHDA and SQIVND (reference sequence). V lost 4 bases to trimming and J lost 0 bases; unmatched junction nucleotides: 0. This CDR3 is built from 15 residues. CDR3 residues: CASSRQGASNQPQHF. The DNA of the CDR3 is TGTGCCAGTAGTAGACAGGGGGCTAGCAATCAGCCCCAGCATTTT.

V and J are TRBV11-3 and TRBJ2-1, with D possibly called TRBD1 or TRBD2 (6 bases each). Germline CDR1 is SGHNT and CDR2 is YENEEA. V lost 5 bases and J lost 4, with 15 bases in between. This CDR3 region has 15 residues. CDR3: CASSPRGGRYNEQFF. CDR3 sequence (DNA): TGTGCCAGCAGCCCCAGAGGGGGGCGATACAATGAGCAGTTCTTC.

The V call is TRBV7-6, the J call TRBJ2-7; D is unclear. The CDR3 loop spans 14 amino acids. CDR1 and CDR2 from the germline V gene are SGHVS and FNYEAQ. The ends were cut back, 1 base at V and 7 bases at J, with 14 bases in the middle. DNA for the CDR3: TGTGCCAGCAGCTTAGAACTGGGTGCTTATGAGCAGTACTTC. Its translation: CASSLELGAYEQYF. Variable domain in full (rest from reference TRBV7-6 and TRBJ2-7): GAGVSQSPRYKVTKRGQDVALRCDPISGHVSLYWYRQALGQGPEFLTYFNYEAQQDKSGLPNDRFSAERPEGSISTLTIQRTEQRDSAMYRCASSLELGAYEQYFGPGTRLTVT.

V gene TRBV14 combines with J gene TRBJ2-7; D may be TRBD2 (5 bases). Germline V gene sequence: CDR1 SGHDN, CDR2 FVKESK. Between the trimmed V and J ends, which lost 1 base and 5 bases, there was a span of 6 bases. The CDR3 runs 12 residues. CDR3 loop: CASSQVGDEQYF. CDR3 sequence (DNA): TGTGCCAGCAGCCAAGTCGGGGACGAGCAGTACTTC.

The V call is TRBV10-2, the J call TRBJ2-7, with 7 bases lining up with TRBD2. In germline, CDR1 is WSHSY, CDR2 SAAADI. The CDR3 loop spans 14 amino acids. V gave up 2 bases and J gave up 4 bases; unmatched junction bases: 5. The CDR3 nucleotides read TGCGCCAGCAGTGAGGGGCTAGCGGAGTACGAGCAGTACTTC. This codes for CASSEGLAEYEQYF.

The chain recombines TRBV27 with TRBJ1-5; D ambiguous. The CDR3 extends over 14 amino acids. Germline CDR1 MNHEY, CDR2 SMNVEV (reference sequence). Trimming took off 5 bases at V and 6 bases at J, with 14 bases between the two ends. The chain's CDR3 is CASSLSRSGQPQHF. Written as DNA, the CDR3 is TGTGCCAGCAGTCTTTCCCGGTCAGGTCAGCCCCAGCATTTT.

The CDR3 spells CASSSTRGTSGNTIYF. The DNA for the CDR3 is TGTGCCAGCAGCTCTACCAGGGGGACCTCTGGAAACACCATATATTTT. The V gene is TRBV7-9, the J gene TRBJ1-3, with 7 bases that match TRBD1. The length of the CDR3 is 16 residues. Germline V gene lookup returns CDR1 SEHNR and CDR2 FQNEAQ (reference sequence). V lost 4 bases to trimming and J lost 0 bases; unmatched junction nucleotides: 6.

This chain joins TRBV7-9 and TRBJ1-2; the D is unclear. This CDR3 has 13 amino acids. V lost 5 bases, J lost 2 bases, and 9 bases lay in between. CDR1 is SEHNR and CDR2 is FQNEAQ in the germline V gene (reference sequence). The CDR3 sequence: CASSIGSNYGYTF. CDR3 nucleotides: TGTGCCAGCAGCATCGGATCGAACTATGGCTACACCTTC.

The rearrangement links TRBV4-1 to TRBJ2-1, with a tentative D call TRBD2 (6 bases). Germline CDR1 is MGHRA and CDR2 is YSYEKL. V was pared by 4 bases and J by 0 bases, with 13 bases between. The CDR3 loop spans 16 amino acids. CDR3 region: CASSPVAVSSYNEQFF. The CDR3 DNA follows: TGCGCCAGCAGCCCAGTAGCGGTGAGCTCCTACAATGAGCAGTTCTTC.

The CDR3 DNA reads TGTGCCAGCAGCGAGACGGGATATGGCTACACCTTC. It is translated as CASSETGYGYTF. The gene calls are TRBV9 and TRBJ1-2; D is unclear. Trimming left V 3 bases short and J 5 bases short, with 8 bases between. This CDR3 spans 12 amino acids. Germline assignment: CDR1 SGDLS and CDR2 YYNGEE.

A single count supports this clone. This chain joins TRBV2 and TRBJ2-7; D remains ambiguous. Germline CDR1 is SNHLY and CDR2 is FYNNEI. Trimming pared 2 bases from V and 1 base from J, leaving 12 bases between. The length of the CDR3 is 15 residues. CDR3 loop: CASSESARESYEQYF. CDR3 DNA: TGTGCCAGCAGTGAATCGGCTAGAGAGTCCTACGAGCAGTACTTC.

This chain connects TRBV7-9 to TRBJ1-1; D possibly corresponds to TRBD1 (5 bases). The CDR3 has 15 residues. Trimming took 5 bases from V and 1 from J, leaving 14 bases between them. The germline CDR1 and CDR2 sequences are SEHNR and FQNEAQ (reference sequence). This CDR3 reads CASSPQGRSNTEAFF. DNA of the CDR3: TGTGCCAGCAGCCCGCAGGGCAGGTCGAACACTGAAGCTTTCTTT.

The rearrangement joins TRBV9 to TRBJ1-1, with D unclear. This CDR3 spans 13 amino acids. Deletions cut 5 bases from V and 1 base from J, with 9 bases between. The germline V gene encodes CDR1 SGDLS and CDR2 YYNGEE. CDR3 nucleotides: TGTGCCAGCAGTGGAATGGGGAACACTGAAGCTTTCTTT. As protein: CASSGMGNTEAFF.